The entry below gives a single T cell receptor (beta chain) sequence along with its context. Its specificity is unknown. In this CDR3 the conserved last residue, phenylalanine or tryptophan, is missing, so a read error is likely. The study based diagnoses on clinical symptoms, serum thyroxine and TRAb, thyroid ultrasound and orbital computed tomography. What was amplified from RNA transcripts were TCR beta CDR3 regions. The TCR CDR3 was amplified in a first-round RT-PCR using the HTBI primer set. MiXCR, applied by TCRdb to the multiplex PCR reads, yields one record per CDR3 protein. The sample carries about 620,000 distinct CDR3 sequences, about 16% recorded once. The ends were cut back, 2 bases at V and 8 bases at J, with 13 bases in the middle. The CDR3 is 15 residues long. CDR1 is SNHLY, CDR2 FYNNEI, per germline. This record belongs to a study of T cells in Graves' hyperthyroidism and ophthalmopathy. Study-wide findings and caveats: Blood samples included most of the expanded thyroid clonotypes exceeding 0.001.

The origin of this receptor is a woman between 25 and 40 years old with Graves' hyperthyroidism. The chain couples TRBV2 to TRBJ1-6; D gene uncertain. The specimen sequenced was blood. The CDR3 DNA reads as TGTGCCAGCAGTGAATCGGGATTTGGTTATTCACCCCTCCACCTT. It translates to CASSESGFGYSPLHL.